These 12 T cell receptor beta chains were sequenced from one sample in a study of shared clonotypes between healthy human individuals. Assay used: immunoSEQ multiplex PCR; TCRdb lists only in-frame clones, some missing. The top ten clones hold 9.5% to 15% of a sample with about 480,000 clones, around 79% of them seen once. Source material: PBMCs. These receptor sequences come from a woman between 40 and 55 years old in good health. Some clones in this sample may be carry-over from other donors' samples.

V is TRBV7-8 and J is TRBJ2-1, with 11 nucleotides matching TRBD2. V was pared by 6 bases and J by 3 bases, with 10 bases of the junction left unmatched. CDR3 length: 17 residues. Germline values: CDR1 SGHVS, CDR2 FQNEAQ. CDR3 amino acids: CASSTVSGRGYYNEQFF. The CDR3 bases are TGTGCCAGCAGTACCGTTAGCGGGAGGGGGTACTACAATGAGCAGTTCTTC.

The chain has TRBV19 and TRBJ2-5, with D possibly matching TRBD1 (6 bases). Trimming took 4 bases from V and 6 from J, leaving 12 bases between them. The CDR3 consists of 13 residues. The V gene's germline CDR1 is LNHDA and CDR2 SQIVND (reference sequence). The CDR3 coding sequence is TGTGCCAGTAGTAGTGGGGGCTTGAAGACCCAGTACTTC. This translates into CASSSGGLKTQYF.

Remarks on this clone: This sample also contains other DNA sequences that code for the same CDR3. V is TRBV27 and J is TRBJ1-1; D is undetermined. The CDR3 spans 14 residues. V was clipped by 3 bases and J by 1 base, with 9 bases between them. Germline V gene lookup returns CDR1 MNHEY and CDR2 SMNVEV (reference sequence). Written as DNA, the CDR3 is TGTGCCAGCAGTTTCTCCGGGCAGAACACTGAAGCTTTCTTT. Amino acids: CASSFSGQNTEAFF.

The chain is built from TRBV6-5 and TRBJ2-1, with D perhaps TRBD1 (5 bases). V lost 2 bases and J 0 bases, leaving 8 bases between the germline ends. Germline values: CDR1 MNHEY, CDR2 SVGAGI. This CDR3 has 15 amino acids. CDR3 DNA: TGTGCCAGCAGTTACGGACAAAGCTCCTACAATGAGCAGTTCTTC. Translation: CASSYGQSSYNEQFF.

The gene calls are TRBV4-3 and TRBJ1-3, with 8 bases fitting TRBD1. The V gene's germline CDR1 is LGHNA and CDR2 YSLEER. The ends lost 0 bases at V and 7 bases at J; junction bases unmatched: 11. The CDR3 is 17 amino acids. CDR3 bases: TGCGCCAGCAGCCAAGATCTAGGGGCCAGGGGGCGCAACACCATATATTTT. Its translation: CASSQDLGARGRNTIYF.

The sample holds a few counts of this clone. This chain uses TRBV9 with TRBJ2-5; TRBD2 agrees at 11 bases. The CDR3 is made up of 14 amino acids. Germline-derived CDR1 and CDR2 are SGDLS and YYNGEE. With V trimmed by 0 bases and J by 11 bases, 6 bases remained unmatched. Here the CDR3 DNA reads TGTGCCAGCAGCGTAGGTAGCGGGAGGGAAGAGCAGTACTTC. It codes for CASSVGSGREEQYF. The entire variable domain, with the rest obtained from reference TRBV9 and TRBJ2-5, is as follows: DSGVTQTPKHLITATGQRVTLRCSPRSGDLSVYWYQQSLDQGLQFLIQYYNGEERAKGNILERFSAQQFPDLHSELNLSSLELGDSALYFCASSVGSGREEQYFGPGTRLLVL.

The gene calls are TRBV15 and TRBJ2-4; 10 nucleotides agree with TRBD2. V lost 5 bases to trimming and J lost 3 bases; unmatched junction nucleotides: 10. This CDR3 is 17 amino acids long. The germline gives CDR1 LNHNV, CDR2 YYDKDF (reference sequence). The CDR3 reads CATSVLAGESGKNIQYF. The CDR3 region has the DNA TGTGCCACCAGCGTTCTAGCGGGAGAATCGGGCAAAAACATTCAGTACTTC.

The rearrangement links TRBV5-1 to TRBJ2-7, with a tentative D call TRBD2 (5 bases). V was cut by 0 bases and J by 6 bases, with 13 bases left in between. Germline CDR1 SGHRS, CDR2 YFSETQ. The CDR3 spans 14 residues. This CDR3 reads CASSLDTEDGEQYF. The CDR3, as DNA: TGCGCCAGCAGCTTGGACACGGAGGATGGCGAGCAGTACTTC.

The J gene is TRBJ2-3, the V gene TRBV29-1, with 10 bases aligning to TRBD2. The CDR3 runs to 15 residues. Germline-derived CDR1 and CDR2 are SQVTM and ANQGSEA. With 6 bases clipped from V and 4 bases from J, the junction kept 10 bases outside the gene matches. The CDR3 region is CSVESGRAPPDTQYF. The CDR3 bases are TGCAGCGTCGAGAGCGGGAGGGCCCCCCCAGATACGCAGTATTTT.

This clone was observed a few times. The CDR3 region has the DNA TGTGCCAGCCTTGACTGGCAGAGGGACACTGAAGCTTTCTTT. It yields the protein CASLDWQRDTEAFF. The rearrangement links TRBV2 to TRBJ1-1; no clear D gene. This CDR3 region has 14 residues. Germline V gene sequence: CDR1 SNHLY, CDR2 FYNNEI. The ends were cut back, 8 bases at V and 3 bases at J, with 16 bases in the middle.

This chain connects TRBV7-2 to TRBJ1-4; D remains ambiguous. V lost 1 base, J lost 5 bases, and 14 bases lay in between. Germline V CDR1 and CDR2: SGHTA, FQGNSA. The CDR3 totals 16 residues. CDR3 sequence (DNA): TGTGCCAGCAGCTTAGGGGCAGGTCTCGAGAATGAAAAACTGTTTTTT. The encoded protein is CASSLGAGLENEKLFF. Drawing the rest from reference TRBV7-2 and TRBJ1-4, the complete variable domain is GAGVSQSPSNKVTEKGKDVELRCDPISGHTALYWYRQSLGQGLEFLIYFQGNSAPDKSGLPSDRFSAERTGGSVSTLTIQRTQQEDSAVYLCASSLGAGLENEKLFFGSGTQLSVL.

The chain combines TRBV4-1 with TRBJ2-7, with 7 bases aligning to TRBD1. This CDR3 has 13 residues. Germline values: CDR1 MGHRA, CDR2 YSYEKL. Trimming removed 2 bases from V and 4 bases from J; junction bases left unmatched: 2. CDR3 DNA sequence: TGCGCCAGCAGCCAAAACAGGGGTTACGAGCAGTACTTC. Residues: CASSQNRGYEQYF.